A single TCR beta chain is shown here with its context. The entry originates in a study of CD8 T cells in Susac syndrome. This CDR3 is 13 amino acids long. Germline assignment: CDR1 SGHNT and CDR2 YYREEE (reference sequence). The trim removed 4 bases at V and 3 bases at J, leaving 3 bases unmatched. cDNA came from around 0.54 to 1 ug RNA primed by random hexamers. immunoSEQ multiplex PCR amplified TCR beta CDR3 across 54 Vbeta, 13 Jbeta. TCRdb processed the immunoSEQ multiplex PCR reads anew with MiXCR; each CDR3 protein has one entry. The sample lists more than 200,000 distinct CDR3 sequences, 90% to 95% occurring once. FACS enriched CD8+ TEMRA cells, while bulk CD8+ and CD4+ were negatively isolated.

This sequence was found in a human donor with multiple sclerosis. Specimen: CD4+ T cells from PBMCs. The chain links TRBV5-4 to TRBJ1-1; 7 bases align to TRBD1. The CDR3 coding sequence is TGTGCCAGCAGCCTAGGGACAGACACTGAAGCTTTCTTT. It specifies CASSLGTDTEAFF. The full variable domain, its missing parts supplied by reference TRBV5-4 and TRBJ1-1, is ETGVTQSPTHLIKTRGQQVTLRCSSQSGHNTVSWYQQALGQGPQFIFQYYREEENGRGNFPPRFSGLQFPNYSSELNVNALELDDSALYLCASSLGTDTEAFFGQGTRLTVV.